This paragraph reports one TCR beta chain. Its target is unknown. These data belong to a study of shared clonotypes between healthy human individuals. Study in general: Those who served as donors were a couple of women and a few men between the ages of 18 and 49. Plates per donor: three CD4 naive, three CD4 memory, two CD8 naive, one CD8 memory.

The study separated CD4+ cells into CD45RA+ naive and CD45RA-negative memory subsets. The study's findings and limits: Around 5.3% of naive CD4 clonotypes were shared across a handful of donors.

Data came from immunoSEQ multiplex PCR; TCRdb stores just in-frame clones and leaves some out. This table has under 2,500,000 clones, around 95% appearing once. The sequence was obtained from a man aged 18 to 29 in good health. Input material: naive CD4+ T cells sorted from blood. The subset was: CD45RA+ positively selected.

The DNA of the CDR3 is TGTGCCAGCAGTGAAGCGGGGGGTGGTCAGCCCCAGCATTTT. It encodes CASSEAGGGQPQHF. This sequence joins TRBV25-1 and TRBJ1-5; D is possibly TRBD1 (5 bases). The CDR3 length is 14 residues. The ends were cut back, 2 bases at V and 6 bases at J, with 11 bases in the middle. Germline CDR1 MGHDK, CDR2 SYGVNS.